Presented here are 20 T cell receptor beta chains from one specimen sequenced in a study of control samples from healthy donors and cancer patients. TCRdb keeps only in-frame clones here, not all; method: immunoSEQ multiplex PCR. The sample lists some 160,000 clones; approximately 96% were seen once. Sequenced: blood. The receptor source for this set is a woman between 35 and 50 years old in good health.

The chain uses TRBV6-2 or TRBV6-3 and TRBJ1-5, with TRBD1 matching 10 bases. Germline CDR1 and CDR2: MNHEY and SVGEGT. The CDR3 has 19 residues. V gave up 2 bases and J gave up 2 bases; unmatched junction bases: 12. The CDR3, as DNA: TGTGCCAGCAGTTACGTCGGGACAGGGGACGTGTATGGCAATCAGCCCCAGCATTTT. The encoded protein is CASSYVGTGDVYGNQPQHF.

The J gene is TRBJ2-5, the V gene TRBV2, with TRBD2 matching 7 bases. Germline CDR1 reads SNHLY; CDR2 reads FYNNEI. The CDR3 runs to 15 residues. V lost 6 bases and J lost 2; bases outside the gene matches: 9. CDR3 residues: CASSAWGGLQETQYF. For the CDR3, the DNA is TGTGCCAGCAGCGCATGGGGAGGGTTACAAGAGACCCAGTACTTC.

This rearrangement joins TRBV3-1 (or the pseudogene TRBV3-2) to TRBJ2-6; TRBD2 is a possible D gene (5 bases). The V end lost 3 bases, the J end lost 0 bases, and 6 bases lay between the germline ends. From germline, CDR1 is LGHDT and CDR2 YNNKEL (reference sequence). The CDR3 is 15 amino acids. CDR3 amino acids: CASSQGVSGANVLTF. The CDR3 DNA is TGTGCCAGCAGCCAGGGAGTCTCTGGGGCCAACGTCCTGACTTTC.

The gene calls are TRBV5-4 and TRBJ1-5; D ambiguous. The CDR3 is 13 residues long. Per germline, CDR1 SGHNT and CDR2 YYREEE (reference sequence). V was trimmed by 0 bases and J by 5 bases, leaving 6 bases between them. DNA of the CDR3: TGTGCCAGCAGCTTGGCAGGAGATCAGCCCCAGCATTTT. Amino acids: CASSLAGDQPQHF.

J is TRBJ1-2 and V is TRBV21-1; no check of the table's D call, TRBD1, against the DNA was made. TRBV21-1 is noted as a pseudogene. The CDR3 extends over 13 amino acids. The CDR3 region is CASRLRGIDGYTF. CDR3 nucleotides: TGTGCCAGCAGACTAAGGGGTATCGATGGCTACACCTTC.

The chain recombines TRBV6-5 with TRBJ1-2; TRBD1 matches 8 bases. The J segment lost 8 bases and the V segment lost 6 bases, leaving 14 bases of the junction unmatched. CDR1 and CDR2 from the germline V gene are MNHEY and SVGAGI. The CDR3 is 15 amino acids. The CDR3 DNA reads TGTGCCAGCAGGGCCTCTGGACAGGGAGGCTGGGGCTACACCTTC. Amino acid sequence: CASRASGQGGWGYTF.

The chain carries TRBV5-1 and TRBJ2-7; TRBD1 matches 7 bases. J gave up 7 bases and V 3 bases, and 10 bases lay outside the gene matches. The CDR3 contains 14 residues. Germline V gives CDR1 SGHRS, CDR2 YFSETQ. CDR3: CASSYHQGVQEQYF. CDR3 coding DNA: TGCGCCAGCAGCTACCACCAGGGGGTCCAAGAGCAGTACTTC.

The rearrangement joins TRBV28 to TRBJ2-6; D may be TRBD1 or TRBD2 (6 bases each). V was cut by 2 bases and J by 4 bases, with 24 bases left in between. Germline-derived CDR1 and CDR2 are MDHEN and SYDVKM. The CDR3 contains 20 residues. The chain's CDR3 is CASSLARTVGGFAGANVLTF. The CDR3, as DNA: TGTGCCAGCAGTTTAGCCCGGACTGTAGGGGGGTTTGCGGGGGCCAACGTCCTGACTTTC.

The rearrangement links TRBV6-5 to TRBJ2-2, with TRBD2 matching 11 bases. Germline loops: CDR1 MNHEY, CDR2 SVGAGI. After removal of 9 bases from V and 3 bases from J, the junction contained 3 bases not matched to a gene. The CDR3 runs 14 residues. This CDR3 is CASTSGRYTGELFF. In DNA form, the CDR3 reads TGTGCCAGTACTAGCGGGAGATACACCGGGGAGCTGTTTTTT.

The chain carries TRBV7-9 and TRBJ1-5, with D possibly TRBD1 on 5 matching bases. Germline V lookup: CDR1 SEHNR, CDR2 FQNEAQ (reference sequence). Trimming removed 1 base from V and 2 bases from J, with 9 bases in between. The CDR3 spans 15 residues. The CDR3 spells CASSLGGRGNQPQHF. The CDR3 DNA follows: TGTGCCAGCAGCTTAGGGGGGAGGGGCAATCAGCCCCAGCATTTT.

The CDR3 region has the DNA TGTGCCAGCAGTGAACTGAGACGCCAGAACACTGAAGCTTTCTTT. It yields the protein CASSELRRQNTEAFF. This sequence joins TRBV6-1 and TRBJ1-1; D gene ambiguous. With 2 bases removed from V and 1 base from J, the gap between germline ends came to 11 bases. Germline loops: CDR1 MNHNS, CDR2 SASEGT. The CDR3 spans 15 residues.

This chain connects TRBV7-2 to TRBJ1-1, with D possibly TRBD1 on 5 matching bases. Germline V gene data show CDR1 as SGHTA and CDR2 as FQGNSA. The CDR3 consists of 15 residues. The V end lost 5 bases, the J end lost 0 bases, and 13 bases lay between the germline ends. The CDR3 sequence is CASSPSGGMNTEAFF. Here the CDR3 DNA reads TGTGCCAGCAGCCCTAGTGGGGGGATGAACACTGAAGCTTTCTTT.

J is TRBJ1-5 and V is TRBV9; D is ambiguous. The CDR3 loop spans 15 amino acids. V was clipped by 0 bases and J by 0 bases, with 7 bases between them. Germline CDR1 SGDLS, CDR2 YYNGEE. The CDR3 DNA is TGTGCCAGCAGCGTAGAGGGAAATAGCAATCAGCCCCAGCATTTT. Translation: CASSVEGNSNQPQHF.

The count of this clone is one. The J gene is TRBJ1-2, the V gene TRBV12-3 or TRBV12-4; unclear D gene. V gave up 5 bases and J gave up 7 bases, with 8 bases separating them. The CDR3 sequence is 11 residues long. The DNA for the CDR3 is TGTGCCAGCAGTCCCTCCGTTGGCTACACCTTC. Its protein product is CASSPSVGYTF.

The chain uses TRBV7-2 and TRBJ2-7; possibly TRBD1 for D (6 bases). The CDR3 loop spans 12 amino acids. Germline CDR1 SGHTA, CDR2 FQGNSA. V was clipped by 8 bases and J by 1 base, with 9 bases between them. CDR3 region: CASRTDSYEQYF. CDR3 bases: TGTGCCAGCCGGACAGATTCCTACGAGCAGTACTTC.

V is TRBV5-1 and J is TRBJ2-3, with D possibly TRBD2 on 6 matching bases. V was trimmed by 1 base and J by 0 bases, leaving 15 bases between them. The CDR3 runs to 17 residues. The germline gives CDR1 SGHRS, CDR2 YFSETQ. DNA of the CDR3: TGCGCCAGCAGCTTGTTCATGGGGGAGGCCAGCACAGATACGCAGTATTTT. Its translation: CASSLFMGEASTDTQYF.

The chain employs TRBV29-1 and TRBJ1-2, with D possibly matching TRBD1 (6 bases). The CDR3 has 13 amino acids. Germline CDR1 reads SQVTM; CDR2 reads ANQGSEA. Trimming cost V 7 bases and J 10 bases, with 22 bases left between them. This CDR3 is CSAGGGRGSDYTF. CDR3 bases: TGCAGCGCCGGAGGTGGCAGGGGAAGTGACTACACCTTC.

This clone was recorded only once. The genes are TRBV5-1 and TRBJ2-3; the match to TRBD1 covers 7 bases. Looked up from germline, CDR1 is SGHRS and CDR2 is YFSETQ. V gave up 0 bases and J gave up 1 base; unmatched junction bases: 5. This CDR3 has 16 amino acids. CDR3 in DNA: TGCGCCAGCAGCTTGGGCTTGCAGGGGGGCACAGATACGCAGTATTTT. Its translation: CASSLGLQGGTDTQYF. Variable domain in full (rest from reference TRBV5-1 and TRBJ2-3): KAGVTQTPRYLIKTRGQQVTLSCSPISGHRSVSWYQQTPGQGLQFLFEYFSETQRNKGNFPGRFSGRQFSNSRSEMNVSTLELGDSALYLCASSLGLQGGTDTQYFGPGTRLTVL.

V is TRBV6-2 or TRBV6-3 and J is TRBJ1-2, with 8 nucleotides matching TRBD1. CDR3 length: 15 residues. Germline CDR1 reads MNHEY; CDR2 reads SVGEGT. With V trimmed by 6 bases and J by 8 bases, 14 bases remained unmatched. In DNA, the CDR3 is TGTGCCAGCAGCCCGACCAGGACAGGGCCTGGCGGCTACACCTTC. It is translated as CASSPTRTGPGGYTF.

The chain uses TRBV9 and TRBJ1-3, with D hard to call. Germline loops: CDR1 SGDLS, CDR2 YYNGEE. Trimming pared 0 bases from V and 1 base from J, leaving 8 bases between. The CDR3 spans 15 residues. CDR3 DNA sequence: TGTGCCAGCAGCGTAGCCGCGGGTTCTGGAAACACCATATATTTT. Translated, it gives CASSVAAGSGNTIYF.